Here is one T cell receptor (beta chain) with its context. Antigen: not known. This sample was included in a study of CD8+CD57+ T cells in acquired aplastic anemia. Study details: CD4+ and CD8+ cells, once sorted, gave DNA averaging approximately 3.4 ug. Sequencing produced an average of about 10.8 million reads per healthy donor for CD4+ cells.

Genomic DNA templated the TCR beta VDJ and CDR3 profiling. TCRdb reanalysed the reads using MiXCR and keeps one entry per CDR3 protein. In the table there are some 68,000 distinct CDR3 sequences, roughly half of which are singletons. Findings and limits, study-wide: Roughly 30 was the count of CD8+ CDR3 sequences that patients shared with controls. CD8+ Simpson's diversity did not differ significantly between patients and controls.

The CDR3 runs to 18 residues. With 3 bases clipped from V and 5 bases from J, the junction kept 15 bases outside the gene matches. This chain uses TRBV12-3 or TRBV12-4 with TRBJ2-5, with TRBD2 matching over 10 bases. The receptor was isolated from a human donor in good health, serving as a control. Sequenced input: sorted CD4+, CD8+, or CD8+CD57+ T cells (not recorded which) from PBMCs. DNA for the CDR3: TGTGCCAGCAGTTTTCCACCGGCTAGCGGGGGAACCGGGGAGACCCAGTACTTC. It codes for CASSFPPASGGTGETQYF.